These T cell receptor beta chains were read from a single sample in a study of control samples from healthy donors and cancer patients. This table comes from immunoSEQ multiplex PCR, and its TCRdb copy is limited to in-frame clones, with some not included. The sample holds 100,000 to 150,000 clones, roughly 90% seen once. Sequencing used blood. The receptors stem from a man aged 18 to 35 in good health. The CDR3 runs from the conserved cysteine through the conserved F or W. D genes are given only for firm matches. Clone size appears in some rows only: once, few, many, or a class for an expanded clone.

>TRBJ1-1|TRBV7-2|NA|NA
TGTGCCAGCAGCTTTCAGTGGGGGGACACTGAAGCTTTCTTT
CASSFQWGDTEAFF
>TRBJ1-1|TRBV9|NA|NA
TGTGCCAGCAGCGTAGCCCCTCAAGGGTACGACACTGAAGCTTTCTTT
CASSVAPQGYDTEAFF
>TRBJ1-3|TRBV3-1/TRBV3-2|TRBD1|NA
TGTGCCAGCAGCCAAGGGGCGACAGGGACAGGAAACACCATATATTTT
CASSQGATGTGNTIYF
>TRBJ2-2|TRBV10-3|NA|NA
TGTGCCATCAGGGCCGGGGAGCTGTTTTTT
CAIRAGELFF
>TRBJ1-3|TRBV20-1|NA|once
TGCAGTGCTAGAGATGAGGACACCATATATTTT
CSARDEDTIYF
>TRBJ1-1|TRBV5-4|NA|NA
TGTGCCAGCAGCTTGGCAGGTGGTGACACTGAAGCTTTCTTT
CASSLAGGDTEAFF
>TRBJ1-4|TRBV4-1|TRBD1|NA
TGCGCCAGCAGCCAAATTAACAGGGGGCGCCCTGAAAAACTGTTTTTT
CASSQINRGRPEKLFF
>TRBJ2-3|TRBV21-1|NA|NA
TGTGCCAGCAGCAACGAGGGACGGGGAAGCACAGATACGCAGTATTTT
CASSNEGRGSTDTQYF
>TRBJ1-1|TRBV7-9|NA|NA
TGTGCCAGCAGCCTCCACCCTGACAAAGTCGATGAAGCTTTCTTT
CASSLHPDKVDEAFF
>TRBJ2-3|TRBV10-3|NA|once
TGTGCCATCAGTGATGGTGGGAGCACAGATACGCAGTATTTT
CAISDGGSTDTQYF
>TRBJ2-3|TRBV2|TRBD2|NA
TGTGCCAGCAAGAGGGCGGGGGGCTACACAGATACGCAGTATTTT
CASKRAGGYTDTQYF
>TRBJ1-1|TRBV12-3/TRBV12-4|NA|NA
TGTGCCACCCGCGAGGGAATGAACACTGAAGCTTTCTTT
CATREGMNTEAFF
>TRBJ2-7|TRBV25-1|NA|NA
TGTGCCAGCAGTCCGCATTTGGGGGGGCGAGGCGAGCAGTACTTC
CASSPHLGGRGEQYF
>TRBJ2-6|TRBV5-6|NA|NA
TGTGCCAGCAGCCCAAGGGGTCTGAGCTCTGGGGCCAACGTCCTGACTTTC
CASSPRGLSSGANVLTF
>TRBJ2-7|TRBV5-1|TRBD1|NA
TGCGCCAGCAGCCCGACCGGGACAGGGTTGTACGAGCAGTACTTC
CASSPTGTGLYEQYF
>TRBJ2-5|TRBV6-1|TRBD1|NA
TGTGCCAGCAGTGAGGGACAGGGGACACAAGAGACCCAGTACTTC
CASSEGQGTQETQYF
>TRBJ1-2|TRBV18|NA|once
TGTGCCAGCTCACCACCGGACTCGACAGATGGCTACACCTTC
CASSPPDSTDGYTF
>TRBJ1-2|TRBV19|NA|NA
TGTGCCAGTAGTTCCGGAGCAGCTAACTATGGCTACACCTTC
CASSSGAANYGYTF
>TRBJ1-2|TRBV12-5|TRBD1|NA
TGTGCTAGTGGGAACCACAGGGGGGAAGAGGATGGCTACACCTTC
CASGNHRGEEDGYTF
>TRBJ1-1|TRBV5-1|NA|once
TGCGCCAGCAGCTTGGGACGGACGATGAACACTGAAGCTTTCTTT
CASSLGRTMNTEAFF
>TRBJ1-1|TRBV27|NA|NA
TGTGCCAGCAGTTTAGGGGTCGGAACTGAAGCTTTCTTT
CASSLGVGTEAFF
>TRBJ1-2|TRBV7-9|TRBD1|NA
TGTGCCAGCAGCTTAGAAAAACAGGGGGCGTTAAGATATGGCTACACCTTC
CASSLEKQGALRYGYTF
>TRBJ2-3|TRBV27|TRBD2|NA
TGTGCCAGCAGTCAGGGACTAGCGGGGGGGCTTTTCAGCACAGATACGCAGTATTTT
CASSQGLAGGLFSTDTQYF
>TRBJ2-7|TRBV27|NA|NA
TGTGCCAGCAGTTTTCAGGAGAGCTACGAGCAGTACTTC
CASSFQESYEQYF
>TRBJ2-1|TRBV27|TRBD2|NA
TGTGCCAGCAGCCCTATAGAGACCGGGGGGGCCGGTGAGCAGTTCTTC
CASSPIETGGAGEQFF
>TRBJ2-7|TRBV6-5|NA|once
TGTGCCAGCAGTTCCCTCAGGGGGGGAACCTACGAGCAGTACTTC
CASSSLRGGTYEQYF
>TRBJ1-2|TRBV24-1|NA|NA
TGTGCCACCAGTGATTTGCCACAGGGTGGTGATGGCTACACCTTC
CATSDLPQGGDGYTF
>TRBJ2-4|TRBV7-9|NA|NA
TGTGCCAGCAGCTCGGGACATACGATTCAGTACTTC
CASSSGHTIQYF
>TRBJ1-1|TRBV18|NA|NA
TGTGCCAGCTCACCACCCCAGGGCATGAACACTGAAGCTTTCTTT
CASSPPQGMNTEAFF
>TRBJ2-1|TRBV5-1|NA|NA
TGCGCCAGCAGCACAACGGACTACAATGAGCAGTTCTTC
CASSTTDYNEQFF
>TRBJ2-3|TRBV5-6|NA|NA
TGTGCCAGCAGCCTGGCCCTTGGGGGCACAGATACGCAGTATTTT
CASSLALGGTDTQYF